This T cell receptor beta chain appears in the sequencing data of a study of vaccination effects on CD4 cells after COVID-19. Germline CDR1 is MNHEY and CDR2 is SVGAGI. The CDR3 is 13 residues long. Losses at the gene ends were 6 bases for V and 7 bases for J; bases not matched to a gene: 5. Of note for this clone: The target antigen is unknown.

ViraFEST expansion of antigen-specific CD4+ T cells with viral peptide pools preceded sequencing. With approximately ten days of culture completed, CD4+ T cells were isolated. All study participants received two doses of BNT162b2 or mRNA-1273 vaccine. Every well got over 1.5 million PBMC, which were grown with about 9.6 IU/ml IL-2 and 10 ug/ml peptides. General study findings and limits: The authors studied few convalescent patients and collected no early post-infection timepoints. In healthy vaccinees, only 1 of 255 vaccine-induced clones cross-reacted with common cold coronaviruses. Infection-derived and vaccine-derived clones contracted markedly late after vaccination.

Here immunoSEQ multiplex PCR was the method, and the copy in TCRdb shows in-frame clones only, minus some. The table records tens of thousands of clones, around 74% of them present only once. This sequence was found in a human donor who received a COVID-19 vaccine. This sample comprised CD4+ T cells from PBMCs cultured with HCoV-229E spike peptides, obtained after COVID-19 vaccination. The chain joins TRBV6-5 to TRBJ1-5; TRBD1 matches 8 bases. CDR3 sequence: CASSRTGQQPQHF. Here the CDR3 DNA reads TGTGCCAGCAGCAGGACAGGGCAACAGCCCCAGCATTTT.